These T cell receptor beta chains were read from a single sample in a study of OX40 agonist ivuxolimab in advanced cancers. TCRdb keeps only in-frame clones here, not all; method: immunoSEQ multiplex PCR. Of 80,000 or so clones in the sample, around 85% were seen once. The sequencing used CD4+ or CD8+ T cells sorted from blood, collected in a trial of the OX40 agonist ivuxolimab. These receptors all come from an adult with an advanced solid tumor such as melanoma, head and neck, liver or kidney cancer. Both conserved end residues are part of each CDR3. Each record gives: CDR3 DNA, CDR3 protein, clone size, J gene, D gene, CDR3 length, V gene. The D gene is left open where the match is weak. Clone size appears in some rows only: once, few, many, or a class for an expanded clone.

CDR3nt: TGCGCCAGCAGCTCGGGACTAGCGGGGGGTGAGGGCGAGCAGTACTTC
CDR3aa: CASSSGLAGGEGEQYF
abundance: NA
j_gene: TRBJ2-7
d_gene: TRBD2
len: 16
v_gene: TRBV5-1

CDR3nt: TGTGCCAGCAGTTTAAGGGGTCGCGGTGAAGCTTTCTTT
CDR3aa: CASSLRGRGEAFF
abundance: NA
j_gene: TRBJ1-1
d_gene: NA
len: 13
v_gene: TRBV27

CDR3nt: TGCGCCAGCAGCTTCTCCGGGACAGGCGGCTACACCTTC
CDR3aa: CASSFSGTGGYTF
abundance: NA
j_gene: TRBJ1-2
d_gene: TRBD1
len: 13
v_gene: TRBV5-1

CDR3nt: TGTGCCAGCAGCTTAGGGGGTTATGGCTACACCTTC
CDR3aa: CASSLGGYGYTF
abundance: few
j_gene: TRBJ1-2
d_gene: NA
len: 12
v_gene: TRBV7-2

CDR3nt: TGTGCCAGCAGCCCACAAACAGGTTTGGATCAGCCCCAGCATTTT
CDR3aa: CASSPQTGLDQPQHF
abundance: few
j_gene: TRBJ1-5
d_gene: NA
len: 15
v_gene: TRBV4-2

CDR3nt: TGTGCCAGCAGCCAATCTACCAGAGCTAACTATGGCTACACCTTC
CDR3aa: CASSQSTRANYGYTF
abundance: medium-sized
j_gene: TRBJ1-2
d_gene: NA
len: 15
v_gene: TRBV16

CDR3nt: TGTGCCAGCTCAGACAGGGGTGAAGAGACCCAGTACTTC
CDR3aa: CASSDRGEETQYF
abundance: few
j_gene: TRBJ2-5
d_gene: TRBD1
len: 13
v_gene: TRBV18

CDR3nt: TGTGCCAGCAGCTTCCTAGCGGGGGGTTACAATGAGCAGTTCTTC
CDR3aa: CASSFLAGGYNEQFF
abundance: NA
j_gene: TRBJ2-1
d_gene: TRBD2
len: 15
v_gene: TRBV13

CDR3nt: TGTGCCAGCAGCCCAATATGCCTAGCGGGGGGGAACACAGATACGCAGTATTTT
CDR3aa: CASSPICLAGGNTDTQYF
abundance: NA
j_gene: TRBJ2-3
d_gene: TRBD2
len: 18
v_gene: TRBV11-3

CDR3nt: TGTGCCAGCAGTTCAACCAGGTCCGCCAAAAACATTCAGTACTTC
CDR3aa: CASSSTRSAKNIQYF
abundance: NA
j_gene: TRBJ2-4
d_gene: NA
len: 15
v_gene: TRBV28

CDR3nt: TGTGCCAGCAGCCCACTAGCGGCAGTCTATGGCTACACCTTC
CDR3aa: CASSPLAAVYGYTF
abundance: NA
j_gene: TRBJ1-2
d_gene: NA
len: 14
v_gene: TRBV14

CDR3nt: TGTGCCAGCAGCTTGCGGGGCGGGAGCGACAATGAGCAGTTCTTC
CDR3aa: CASSLRGGSDNEQFF
abundance: few
j_gene: TRBJ2-1
d_gene: TRBD2
len: 15
v_gene: TRBV7-9

CDR3nt: TGTGCCTGGAGTGTATTGGTCTGGTCAGGAGAGCAGTACTTC
CDR3aa: CAWSVLVWSGEQYF
abundance: NA
j_gene: TRBJ2-7
d_gene: NA
len: 14
v_gene: TRBV30

CDR3nt: TGTGCCAGCAGCCGCTCAATCCCGAATCAGCCCCAGCATTTT
CDR3aa: CASSRSIPNQPQHF
abundance: NA
j_gene: TRBJ1-5
d_gene: NA
len: 14
v_gene: TRBV27

CDR3nt: TGTGCCTGGAGTCCGGGGGGCCCGATAGGAGAAAAACTGTTTTTT
CDR3aa: CAWSPGGPIGEKLFF
abundance: NA
j_gene: TRBJ1-4
d_gene: NA
len: 15
v_gene: TRBV30

CDR3nt: TGTGCCAGCAGGGCCAGGGTGGTGGCAACGGAGACCCAGTACTTC
CDR3aa: CASRARVVATETQYF
abundance: once
j_gene: TRBJ2-5
d_gene: NA
len: 15
v_gene: TRBV2

CDR3nt: TGCGCCAGCAGCCGCGGGACAGTTAGCTCCTACGAGCAGTACTTC
CDR3aa: CASSRGTVSSYEQYF
abundance: few
j_gene: TRBJ2-7
d_gene: NA
len: 15
v_gene: TRBV4-1

CDR3nt: TGTGCCAGCATAAATGAGCCCTTCACTGAAGCTTTCTTT
CDR3aa: CASINEPFTEAFF
abundance: NA
j_gene: TRBJ1-1
d_gene: NA
len: 13
v_gene: TRBV6-5

CDR3nt: TGCGCCAGCAGCCGTGGTAGCGGGATGCGGAATGAGCAGTTCTTC
CDR3aa: CASSRGSGMRNEQFF
abundance: NA
j_gene: TRBJ2-1
d_gene: TRBD2
len: 15
v_gene: TRBV5-1

CDR3nt: TGCGCCAGTTCCATGCAGCTCGGGGGGCTGACTGGAAACACCATATATTTT
CDR3aa: CASSMQLGGLTGNTIYF
abundance: NA
j_gene: TRBJ1-3
d_gene: NA
len: 17
v_gene: TRBV5-1

CDR3nt: TGTGCCAGTAGTACGTCGCAGGCAAACACTGAAGCTTTCTTT
CDR3aa: CASSTSQANTEAFF
abundance: NA
j_gene: TRBJ1-1
d_gene: NA
len: 14
v_gene: TRBV19

CDR3nt: TGCGCCAGCAGCCCCGGGACTAGTGGGAATGAGCAGTTCTTC
CDR3aa: CASSPGTSGNEQFF
abundance: NA
j_gene: TRBJ2-1
d_gene: TRBD2
len: 14
v_gene: TRBV5-1

CDR3nt: TGTGCCAGCAGTGATGGACTAGTCCTGGGTGAGCAGTACTTC
CDR3aa: CASSDGLVLGEQYF
abundance: NA
j_gene: TRBJ2-7
d_gene: TRBD2
len: 14
v_gene: TRBV27

CDR3nt: TGTGCCTGGAGTGTACTGTCTAGTTTTATGAATGAGCAGTTCTTC
CDR3aa: CAWSVLSSFMNEQFF
abundance: few
j_gene: TRBJ2-1
d_gene: NA
len: 15
v_gene: TRBV30

CDR3nt: TGTGCCAGCAGTGACAGGGTCCATGGCTACACCTTC
CDR3aa: CASSDRVHGYTF
abundance: NA
j_gene: TRBJ1-2
d_gene: TRBD1
len: 12
v_gene: TRBV6-5

CDR3nt: TGTGCCAGCAGCTTGCAGGGACAGGGCCAGTACTTC
CDR3aa: CASSLQGQGQYF
abundance: NA
j_gene: TRBJ2-5
d_gene: TRBD1
len: 12
v_gene: TRBV7-9

CDR3nt: TGTGCCAGTTTGCGTCAGGGGTCCGAGGACTACACCTTC
CDR3aa: CASLRQGSEDYTF
abundance: NA
j_gene: TRBJ1-2
d_gene: NA
len: 13
v_gene: TRBV19

CDR3nt: TGTGCCAGCAGCCCGGACTTCCGGGCGTTCTTC
CDR3aa: CASSPDFRAFF
abundance: once
j_gene: TRBJ2-1
d_gene: NA
len: 11
v_gene: TRBV28

CDR3nt: TGTGCCAGCAGCGTGGGAGGGATCGGCAATGAGCAGTTCTTC
CDR3aa: CASSVGGIGNEQFF
abundance: NA
j_gene: TRBJ2-1
d_gene: TRBD2
len: 14
v_gene: TRBV5-5

CDR3nt: TGTGCCAGTAGGACTAGCGGGTTACGCTCCTACGAGCAGTACTTC
CDR3aa: CASRTSGLRSYEQYF
abundance: NA
j_gene: TRBJ2-7
d_gene: TRBD2
len: 15
v_gene: TRBV6-1

CDR3nt: TGTGCCAGTAGTATAGTTGGAGAATATGGCTACACCTTC
CDR3aa: CASSIVGEYGYTF
abundance: once
j_gene: TRBJ1-2
d_gene: NA
len: 13
v_gene: TRBV19

CDR3nt: TGTGCCAGCAGTGTGGACAGGGTCTACGAGCAGTACTTC
CDR3aa: CASSVDRVYEQYF
abundance: once
j_gene: TRBJ2-7
d_gene: TRBD1
len: 13
v_gene: TRBV6-1

CDR3nt: TGTGCCTGGGAGTACCGCTTGGGACTAGCGGGGCCTGGTGAGCAGTTCTTC
CDR3aa: CAWEYRLGLAGPGEQFF
abundance: few
j_gene: TRBJ2-1
d_gene: TRBD2
len: 17
v_gene: TRBV30

CDR3nt: TGTGCCAGTAGTTTCGGCAGGGGTAATTCACCCCTCCACTTT
CDR3aa: CASSFGRGNSPLHF
abundance: NA
j_gene: TRBJ1-6
d_gene: NA
len: 14
v_gene: TRBV19

CDR3nt: TGTGCCAGCAGAAGAAGGACAGGGGAAACCTACAATGAGCAGTTCTTC
CDR3aa: CASRRRTGETYNEQFF
abundance: NA
j_gene: TRBJ2-1
d_gene: TRBD1
len: 16
v_gene: TRBV27

CDR3nt: TGTGCCAGCTTCAAAGCGGGAGGAGGTCTTGAGCAGTTCTTC
CDR3aa: CASFKAGGGLEQFF
abundance: NA
j_gene: TRBJ2-1
d_gene: TRBD2
len: 14
v_gene: TRBV13

CDR3nt: TGTGCCGGGGGGGTAGTGGAGACCCAGTACTTC
CDR3aa: CAGGVVETQYF
abundance: NA
j_gene: TRBJ2-5
d_gene: TRBD2
len: 11
v_gene: TRBV7-9

CDR3nt: TGTGCCAGCAGGCGGGGATCAATAGCCGCGGAGACCCAGTACTTC
CDR3aa: CASRRGSIAAETQYF
abundance: NA
j_gene: TRBJ2-5
d_gene: NA
len: 15
v_gene: TRBV27

CDR3nt: TGTGCCACCAGCAGAGATGGAGGGTTAGGAATGGAGACCCGGTACTTC
CDR3aa: CATSRDGGLGMETRYF
abundance: NA
j_gene: TRBJ2-5
d_gene: NA
len: 16
v_gene: TRBV15

CDR3nt: TGTGCCAGCAGTGCCGGACGGGAGTATCAGCCCCAGCATTTT
CDR3aa: CASSAGREYQPQHF
abundance: NA
j_gene: TRBJ1-5
d_gene: NA
len: 14
v_gene: TRBV2

CDR3nt: TGTGCCAGCAGCTTCCGGGACACTTACAATGAGCAGTTCTTC
CDR3aa: CASSFRDTYNEQFF
abundance: NA
j_gene: TRBJ2-1
d_gene: NA
len: 14
v_gene: TRBV7-2

CDR3nt: TGCGCCAGCAGCCAAGATAGAGGGACCGGGGAGCTGTTTTTT
CDR3aa: CASSQDRGTGELFF
abundance: NA
j_gene: TRBJ2-2
d_gene: NA
len: 14
v_gene: TRBV4-3

CDR3nt: TGTGCCAGCAGCTTAGTGGGGGGGAAATATAATTCACCCCTCCACTTT
CDR3aa: CASSLVGGKYNSPLHF
abundance: NA
j_gene: TRBJ1-6
d_gene: NA
len: 16
v_gene: TRBV7-9

CDR3nt: TGTGCCAGCTCTCGCGGACAGGATGAAAAACTGTTTTTT
CDR3aa: CASSRGQDEKLFF
abundance: NA
j_gene: TRBJ1-4
d_gene: TRBD1
len: 13
v_gene: TRBV18

CDR3nt: TGTGCCAGCAGCGTAGGAGGACAGCCCGGGTGGAGGAATGAAAAACTGTTTTTT
CDR3aa: CASSVGGQPGWRNEKLFF
abundance: NA
j_gene: TRBJ1-4
d_gene: NA
len: 18
v_gene: TRBV9

CDR3nt: TGTGCCAGCAGAAGGACAGGGCGAAACTCCTACGAGCAGTACTTC
CDR3aa: CASRRTGRNSYEQYF
abundance: NA
j_gene: TRBJ2-7
d_gene: TRBD1
len: 15
v_gene: TRBV28

CDR3nt: TGTGCCAGCAGCTTGGATCCGGTCCGCTATGGCTACACCTTC
CDR3aa: CASSLDPVRYGYTF
abundance: NA
j_gene: TRBJ1-2
d_gene: NA
len: 14
v_gene: TRBV5-5

CDR3nt: TGTGCCAGCAGCTTAGTTTCTCGGGGTGAGCAGTTCTTC
CDR3aa: CASSLVSRGEQFF
abundance: NA
j_gene: TRBJ2-1
d_gene: NA
len: 13
v_gene: TRBV11-3

CDR3nt: TGTGCCACCACTACTAGCGGGCGGCCCGGGGAGCTGTTTTTT
CDR3aa: CATTTSGRPGELFF
abundance: NA
j_gene: TRBJ2-2
d_gene: TRBD2
len: 14
v_gene: TRBV19